The following is a T cell receptor beta chain sequence with its context. The antigen is not known. Study results and limitations: In terms of TCR gene usage, tumor memory CD4+ T cells clustered together with blood and lymph node memory CD4+ cells, as well as with lymph node naive CD4+ cells.

Naive CD4+ cells had CD25+ Tregs removed. Semi-nested PCR with Nested Universal Primer A followed constant-region reverse priming of full-length variable regions. MiXCR, applied by TCRdb to the 5' RACE reads, yields one record per CDR3 protein. In the table there are 53,000 or so distinct CDR3 sequences, over 20% of which are singletons. There are 14 residues in the CDR3. In germline, CDR1 is KGHDR, CDR2 SFDVKD. V lost 9 bases to trimming and J lost 6 bases; unmatched junction nucleotides: 8. The chain couples TRBV24-1 to TRBJ1-5; the match to TRBD1 covers 9 bases. The receptor comes from a female donor with breast cancer. Specimen: tumor-infiltrating naive CD4+ T cells sorted from the breast tumor. Subset reported: naive CD4+ T cells, CD4+CD45RA+CD25-. In nucleotides, the CDR3 is TGTGCCACCTCGACAGGGGGGGGGAGTCAGCCCCAGCATTTT. As protein: CATSTGGGSQPQHF.